The following is a TCR beta chain sequence with its context. Primers included in the PCR were 60 Vbeta and 13 Jbeta primers. TCRdb's table, derived via immunoSEQ multiplex PCR, lists solely in-frame clones and lacks some. This table has over 130,000 clones, under 90% appearing once. This entry belongs to a study of cytomegalovirus exposure and HLA in healthy donors. The wider study: A previous analysis identified approximately 120 million unique TCR beta sequences derived from some 170 million T cells. Among the roughly 370 genotyped donors, more than 70% were placed in the Caucasian-associated ancestry cluster.

This CDR3 comprises 15 residues. Germline CDR1 and CDR2: LNHDA and SQIVND (reference sequence). The V gene end was trimmed by 5 bases and the J gene end by 2 bases; junction bases not matched to a gene: 4. This rearrangement joins TRBV19 to TRBJ2-3; 10 nucleotides agree with TRBD2. The sample consisted of PBMCs. The receptor comes from a male donor in good health and CMV-seronegative. The CDR3 reads CASSPLAGSTDTQYF. The DNA for the CDR3 is TGTGCCAGTAGTCCACTAGCGGGATCCACAGATACGCAGTATTTT.